This passage covers 2 T cell receptor beta chains from one sample sequenced in a study of Ad26.COV2.S vaccination and SARS-CoV-2 variants. Treatment of the sample: roughly 20 received Ad26.COV2.S at low or high dose, single or two shots; several received placebo; per-sample allocation not given. Collection of samples fell on day 63 after the first vaccine or placebo injection. This table comes from immunoSEQ multiplex PCR, and its TCRdb copy is limited to in-frame clones, with some not included. Here the sample spans 450,000 to 550,000 clones, about 91% being singletons. Sequencing used peripheral blood, obtained in a trial of Ad26.COV2.S vaccine versus placebo. These receptors originate from a person aged 18-60 years who received the Ad26.COV2.S COVID-19 vaccine or a placebo.

This chain connects TRBV7-3 to TRBJ2-1; D may be TRBD1 (5 bases). CDR1 is SGHTA, CDR2 FQGTGA, per germline. The CDR3 is 15 residues long. V lost 5 bases and J 0 bases, leaving 11 bases between the germline ends. CDR3 sequence: CASSGTGSSYNEQFF. Written as DNA, the CDR3 is TGTGCCAGCAGCGGAACAGGTTCCTCCTACAATGAGCAGTTCTTC.

This clone was counted a single time. The chain carries TRBV28 and TRBJ2-5, with TRBD1 matching over 7 bases. CDR3 length equals 16 residues. Per germline, CDR1 MDHEN and CDR2 SYDVKM. The V and J ends lost 0 bases and 1 base, in that order; junction bases with no gene match: 5. The CDR3 DNA follows: TGTGCCAGCAGTTTATGGGGCAGGGGGTTCCAAGAGACCCAGTACTTC. It is translated as CASSLWGRGFQETQYF.